This T cell receptor (beta chain) stems from a study of graft-versus-host responses after intestinal transplantation. Study background: Recipients were given multivisceral, liver-intestinal, or isolated intestinal transplants. Tacrolimus and steroids were given for around 3 years to all recipients after anti-thymocyte globulin induction.

The germline CDR1 and CDR2 sequences are GTSNPN and SVGIG (reference sequence). The V gene lost 0 bases and the J gene lost 4 bases, with 9 bases spanning the gap. The CDR3 length is 13 residues. In regard to this clone: The antigen remains unidentified.

The study, taken as a whole, reports: The authors found GvH clones in recipient marrow, some appearing first in ileum or blood. High graft-versus-host to host-versus-graft clonal ratios were seen in allografts of patients with graft-donor T cell macrochimerism.

The assay was immunoSEQ multiplex PCR, and TCRdb's table has in-frame clones only and misses some. This sample has 49,000 or so clones; just under 95% occur once, and the top ten carry roughly 6%. The source is a human patient who received an intestinal transplant, so some T cells may come from the graft donor. V and J are TRBV30 and TRBJ1-1; D unresolved. The input for sequencing was PBMCs, taken roughly 860 days after a first intestinal transplant, on the day of a second. CDR3 sequence: CAWSVGGFTEAFF. The CDR3 nucleotides are TGTGCCTGGAGTGTAGGAGGATTCACTGAAGCTTTCTTT.